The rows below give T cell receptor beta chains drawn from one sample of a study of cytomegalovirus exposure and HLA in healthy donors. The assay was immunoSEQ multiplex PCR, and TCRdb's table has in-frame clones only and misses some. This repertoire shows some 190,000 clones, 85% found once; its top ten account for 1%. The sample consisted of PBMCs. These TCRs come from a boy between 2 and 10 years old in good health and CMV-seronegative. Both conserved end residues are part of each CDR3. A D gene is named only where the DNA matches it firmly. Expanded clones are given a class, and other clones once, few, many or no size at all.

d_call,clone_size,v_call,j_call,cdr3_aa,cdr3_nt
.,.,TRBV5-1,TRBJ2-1,CASSFFNSNEQFF,TGCGCCAGCAGCTTTTTTAACAGTAATGAGCAGTTCTTC
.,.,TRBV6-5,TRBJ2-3,CASALATDTDTQYF,TGTGCCAGCGCTCTAGCGACCGACACAGATACGCAGTATTTT
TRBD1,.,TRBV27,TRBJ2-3,CASSPITGGQDTQYF,TGTGCCAGCAGTCCGATAACAGGGGGCCAAGATACGCAGTATTTT
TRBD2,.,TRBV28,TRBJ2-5,CASRTTGWGGETQYF,TGTGCCAGCAGGACGACCGGGTGGGGAGGGGAGACCCAGTACTTC
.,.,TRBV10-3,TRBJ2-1,CAISPARSGGSYNEQFF,TGTGCCATCAGTCCCGCCCGGAGTGGCGGCTCCTACAATGAGCAGTTCTTC
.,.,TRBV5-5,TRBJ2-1,CASNNDMKFF,TGTGCCAGCAACAACGACATGAAGTTCTTC
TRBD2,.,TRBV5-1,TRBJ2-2,CASSLRLAPDPGELFF,TGCGCCAGCAGCTTAAGACTAGCGCCGGACCCCGGGGAGCTGTTTTTT
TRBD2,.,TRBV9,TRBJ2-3,CASSTGTSGSQSF,TGTGCCAGCAGCACAGGGACTAGCGGGAGTCAATCTTTT
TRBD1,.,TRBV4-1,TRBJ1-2,CASSTPTGTGEGYTF,TGCGCCAGCAGCACTCCTACCGGGACAGGGGAAGGCTACACCTTC
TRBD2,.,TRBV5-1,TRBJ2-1,CASSTPGSSGRVTYNEQFF,TGCGCCAGCAGCACCCCCGGAAGTAGCGGGAGGGTAACCTACAATGAGCAGTTCTTC
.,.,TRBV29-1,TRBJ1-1,CSVLLTAMNTEAFF,TGCAGCGTGCTTCTGACAGCCATGAACACTGAAGCTTTCTTT
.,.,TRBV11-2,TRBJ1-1,CASSPERGGITEAFF,TGTGCCAGCAGCCCAGAGAGGGGGGGAATCACTGAAGCTTTCTTT
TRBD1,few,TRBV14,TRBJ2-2,CASSLTTGYTGELFF,TGTGCCAGCAGCCTTACGACAGGGTACACCGGGGAGCTGTTTTTT
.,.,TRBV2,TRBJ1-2,CASAAPLPDGYTF,TGTGCCAGCGCGGCCCCACTTCCGGATGGCTACACCTTC
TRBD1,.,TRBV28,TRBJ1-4,CASSLQGAGEKLFF,TGTGCCAGCAGTTTACAGGGGGCCGGAGAAAAACTGTTTTTT
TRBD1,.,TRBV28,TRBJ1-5,CAIRQGGNQPQHF,TGTGCCATTAGACAGGGAGGTAATCAGCCCCAGCATTTT
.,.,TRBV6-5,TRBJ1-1,CASSYSIFRMNTEAFF,TGTGCCAGCAGTTACTCGATCTTCAGGATGAACACTGAAGCTTTCTTT
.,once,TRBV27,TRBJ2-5,CASSPRGIGETQYF,TGTGCCAGCAGTCCCCGGGGGATTGGAGAGACCCAGTACTTC
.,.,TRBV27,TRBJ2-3,CASSTSVVLDAISTDTQYF,TGTGCCAGCAGTACCTCGGTGGTACTAGATGCAATAAGCACAGATACGCAGTATTTT
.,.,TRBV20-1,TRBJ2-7,CSASGSQQYF,TGCAGTGCTTCAGGGTCCCAGCAGTACTTC
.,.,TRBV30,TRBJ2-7,CACPEGYF,TGTGCCTGTCCGGAGGGGTACTTC
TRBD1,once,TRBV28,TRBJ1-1,CASSAPQGLNTEAFF,TGTGCCAGCAGTGCCCCACAGGGGCTGAACACTGAAGCTTTCTTT
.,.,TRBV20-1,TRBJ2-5,CSARYRETQYF,TGCAGTGCTCGTTACAGGGAGACCCAGTACTTC
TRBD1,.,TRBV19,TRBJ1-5,CASRPGQGPHQPQHF,TGTGCCAGCAGGCCCGGACAGGGGCCACATCAGCCCCAGCATTTT
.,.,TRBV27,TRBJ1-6,CASSLSRAGDSPLHF,TGTGCCAGCAGTTTATCGAGAGCAGGGGACTCACCCCTCCACTTT
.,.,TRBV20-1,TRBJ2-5,CSAKVSPRQYF,TGCAGTGCTAAAGTCTCTCCTAGGCAGTACTTC
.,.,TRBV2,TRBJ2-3,CASSFPGGARSTDTQYF,TGTGCCAGCAGTTTCCCCGGGGGAGCGCGTAGCACAGATACGCAGTATTTT
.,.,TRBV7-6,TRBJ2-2,CASSLAAGVPTGELFF,TGTGCCAGCAGCTTAGCGGCAGGGGTTCCCACCGGGGAGCTGTTTTTT
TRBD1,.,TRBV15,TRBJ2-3,CATSGGTGSTDTQYF,TGTGCCACCAGCGGCGGGACAGGGAGCACAGATACGCAGTATTTT
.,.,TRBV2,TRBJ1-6,CASSPLSSLNSPLHF,TGTGCCAGCAGTCCTTTGAGCTCTCTCAATTCACCCCTCCACTTT
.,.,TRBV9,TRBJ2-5,CASSVGLLETQYF,TGTGCCAGCAGCGTTGGACTTTTGGAGACCCAGTACTTC
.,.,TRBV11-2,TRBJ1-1,CASSQGRVKNTEAFF,TGTGCCAGCAGCCAAGGGAGGGTTAAGAACACTGAAGCTTTCTTT
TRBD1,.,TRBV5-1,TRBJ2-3,CASSGGQGASPADTQYF,TGCGCCAGCAGCGGGGGACAGGGGGCTAGCCCCGCAGATACGCAGTATTTT
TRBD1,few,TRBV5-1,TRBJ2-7,CASSLETGDHYEQYF,TGCGCCAGCAGCTTGGAGACAGGGGACCACTACGAGCAGTACTTC
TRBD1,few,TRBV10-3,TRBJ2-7,CAITGTGVLEQYF,TGTGCCATCACCGGGACAGGGGTCCTCGAGCAGTACTTC
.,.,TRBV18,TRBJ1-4,CASSPLGGTNEKLFF,TGTGCCAGCTCACCGTTAGGAGGAACTAATGAAAAACTGTTTTTT
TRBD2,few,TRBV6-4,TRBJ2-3,CASSDGRGADTQYF,TGTGCCAGCAGTGACGGGAGGGGTGCAGATACGCAGTATTTT
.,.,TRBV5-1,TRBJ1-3,CASRQDSGNTIYF,TGCGCCAGCAGACAGGATTCTGGAAACACCATATATTTT
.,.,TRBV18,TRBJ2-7,CASSLTGGDFSYEQYF,TGTGCCAGCTCACTTACAGGGGGGGATTTCTCCTACGAGCAGTACTTC
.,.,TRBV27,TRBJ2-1,CASSLSVESSYNEQFF,TGTGCCAGCAGTTTATCGGTAGAGAGCTCCTACAATGAGCAGTTCTTC
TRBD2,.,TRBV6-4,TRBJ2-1,CASSDSSKGGNEQFF,TGTGCCAGCAGTGACTCAAGTAAGGGAGGGAATGAGCAGTTCTTC
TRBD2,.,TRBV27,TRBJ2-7,CASSGLAGGLYEQYF,TGTGCCAGCAGCGGACTAGCGGGAGGGCTTTACGAGCAGTACTTC
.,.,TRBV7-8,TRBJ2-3,CASSLLSILVADTQYF,TGTGCCAGCAGCTTATTGTCGATCCTAGTGGCAGATACGCAGTATTTT
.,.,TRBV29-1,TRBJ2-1,CSVGLRATPSDEQFF,TGCAGCGTGGGACTCAGGGCCACTCCCAGTGATGAGCAGTTCTTC
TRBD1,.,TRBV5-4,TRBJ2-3,CASSAGQGRVTDTQYF,TGTGCCAGCAGCGCCGGACAGGGAAGGGTCACAGATACGCAGTATTTT
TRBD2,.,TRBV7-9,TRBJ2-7,CASRVAGGDYEQYF,TGTGCCAGCAGAGTAGCGGGAGGGGACTACGAGCAGTACTTC
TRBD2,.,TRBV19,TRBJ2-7,CASSTPVSGSPYEQYF,TGTGCCAGTAGTACCCCTGTCAGCGGGAGCCCCTACGAGCAGTACTTC
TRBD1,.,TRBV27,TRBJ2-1,CASSLSGTGSRNEQFF,TGTGCCAGCAGTTTATCCGGGACAGGGAGTCGTAATGAGCAGTTCTTC
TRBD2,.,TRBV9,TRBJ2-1,CASSVGAGGYNEQFF,TGTGCCAGCAGCGTAGGGGCGGGAGGGTACAATGAGCAGTTCTTC
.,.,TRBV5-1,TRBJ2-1,CASSLVLYTYNEQFF,TGCGCCAGCAGCTTGGTACTCTATACCTACAATGAGCAGTTCTTC